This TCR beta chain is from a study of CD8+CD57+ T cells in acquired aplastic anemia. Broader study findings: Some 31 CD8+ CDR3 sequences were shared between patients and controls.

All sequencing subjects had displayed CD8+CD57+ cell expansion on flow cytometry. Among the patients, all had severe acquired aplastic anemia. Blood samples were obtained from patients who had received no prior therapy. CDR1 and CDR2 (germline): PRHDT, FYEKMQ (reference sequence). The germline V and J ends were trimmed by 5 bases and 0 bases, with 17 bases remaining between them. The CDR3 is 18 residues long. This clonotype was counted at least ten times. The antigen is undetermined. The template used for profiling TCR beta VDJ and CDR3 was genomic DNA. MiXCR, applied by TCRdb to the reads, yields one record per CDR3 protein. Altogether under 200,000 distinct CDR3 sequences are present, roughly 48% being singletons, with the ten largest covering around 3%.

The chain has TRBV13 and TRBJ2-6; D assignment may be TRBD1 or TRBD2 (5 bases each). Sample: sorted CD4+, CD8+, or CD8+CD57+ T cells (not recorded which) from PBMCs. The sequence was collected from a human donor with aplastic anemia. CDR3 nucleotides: TGTGCCAGCAGCAGGGTAGAGGGGTCCTCCTCTGGGGCCAACGTCCTGACTTTC. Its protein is CASSRVEGSSSGANVLTF.